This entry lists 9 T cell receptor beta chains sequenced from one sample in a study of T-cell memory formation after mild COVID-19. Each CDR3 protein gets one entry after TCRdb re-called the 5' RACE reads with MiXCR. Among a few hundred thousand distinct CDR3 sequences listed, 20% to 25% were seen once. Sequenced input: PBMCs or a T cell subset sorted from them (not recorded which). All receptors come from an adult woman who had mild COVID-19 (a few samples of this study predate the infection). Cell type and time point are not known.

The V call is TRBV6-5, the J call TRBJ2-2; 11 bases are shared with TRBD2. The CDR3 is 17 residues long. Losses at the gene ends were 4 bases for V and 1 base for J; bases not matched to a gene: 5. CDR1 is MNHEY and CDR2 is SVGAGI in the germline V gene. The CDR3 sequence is CASSSQLAGENTGELFF. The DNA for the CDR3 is TGTGCCAGCAGTTCTCAACTAGCGGGAGAGAACACCGGGGAGCTGTTTTTT.

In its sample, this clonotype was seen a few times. The CDR3 reads CASSQTSGLQYF. For the CDR3, the DNA is TGTGCCAGCAGCCAGACCTCGGGACTCCAGTACTTC. V usage is TRBV4-2 and J usage is TRBJ2-5; D might be TRBD2 (6 bases). Trimming stripped 3 bases from V and 10 bases from J, with 12 bases between. The V gene's germline CDR1 is LGHNA and CDR2 YNFKEQ. CDR3 length: 12 residues.

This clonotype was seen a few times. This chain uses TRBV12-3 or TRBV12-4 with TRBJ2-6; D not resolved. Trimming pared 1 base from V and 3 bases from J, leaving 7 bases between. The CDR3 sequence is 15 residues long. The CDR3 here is CASSLEGFGANVLTF. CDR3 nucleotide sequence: TGTGCCAGCAGTTTAGAAGGTTTTGGGGCCAACGTCCTGACTTTC.

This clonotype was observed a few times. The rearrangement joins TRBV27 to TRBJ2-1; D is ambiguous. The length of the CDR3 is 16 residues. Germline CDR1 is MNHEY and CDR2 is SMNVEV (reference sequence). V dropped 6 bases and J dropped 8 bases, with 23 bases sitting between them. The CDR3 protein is CASSQLRDGSSDEQFF. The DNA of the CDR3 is TGTGCCAGCAGCCAGTTAAGGGATGGCTCATCCGATGAGCAGTTCTTC.

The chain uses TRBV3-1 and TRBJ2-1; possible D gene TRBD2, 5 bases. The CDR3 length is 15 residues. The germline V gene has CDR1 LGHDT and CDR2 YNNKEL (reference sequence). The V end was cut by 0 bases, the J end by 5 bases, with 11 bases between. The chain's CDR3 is CASSQDRLAHNEQFF. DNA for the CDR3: TGTGCCAGCAGCCAAGATCGTCTAGCCCACAATGAGCAGTTCTTC.

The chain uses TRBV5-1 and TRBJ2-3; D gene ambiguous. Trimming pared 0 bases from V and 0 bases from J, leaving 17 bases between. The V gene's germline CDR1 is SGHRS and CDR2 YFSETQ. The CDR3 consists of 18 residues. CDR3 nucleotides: TGCGCCAGCAGCTTGGTGGAAATCAGCGACTCTAGCACAGATACGCAGTATTTT. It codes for CASSLVEISDSSTDTQYF.

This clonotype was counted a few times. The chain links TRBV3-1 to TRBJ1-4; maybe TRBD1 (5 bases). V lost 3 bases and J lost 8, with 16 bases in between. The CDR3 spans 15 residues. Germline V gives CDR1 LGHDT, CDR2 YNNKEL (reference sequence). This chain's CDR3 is CASSQSWSSGEKLFF. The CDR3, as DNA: TGTGCCAGCAGCCAGTCGTGGTCTTCAGGGGAAAAACTGTTTTTT.

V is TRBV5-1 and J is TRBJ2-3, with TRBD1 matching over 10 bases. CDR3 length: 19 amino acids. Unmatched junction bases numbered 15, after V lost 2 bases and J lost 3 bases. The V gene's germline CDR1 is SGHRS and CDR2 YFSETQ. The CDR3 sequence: CASSFLRDRGPTRTDTQYF. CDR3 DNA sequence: TGCGCCAGCAGCTTTCTCCGGGACAGGGGCCCAACTCGAACAGATACGCAGTATTTT.

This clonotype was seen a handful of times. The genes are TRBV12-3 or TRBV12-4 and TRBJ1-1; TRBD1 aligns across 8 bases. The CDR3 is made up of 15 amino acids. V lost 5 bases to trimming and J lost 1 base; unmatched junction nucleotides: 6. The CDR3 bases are TGTGCCAGCAGTACAACCGGGACAGGGAACACTGAAGCTTTCTTT. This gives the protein CASSTTGTGNTEAFF.